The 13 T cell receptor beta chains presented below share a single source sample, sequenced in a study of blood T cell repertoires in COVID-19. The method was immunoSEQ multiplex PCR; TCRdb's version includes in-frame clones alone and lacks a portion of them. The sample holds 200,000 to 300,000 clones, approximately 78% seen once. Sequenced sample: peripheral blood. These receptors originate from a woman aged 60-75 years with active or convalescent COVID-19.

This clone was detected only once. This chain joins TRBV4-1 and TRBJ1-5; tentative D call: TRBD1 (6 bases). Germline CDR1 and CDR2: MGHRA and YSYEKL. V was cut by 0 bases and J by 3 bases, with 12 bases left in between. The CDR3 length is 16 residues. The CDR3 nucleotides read TGCGCCAGCAGCCAAGAAGCCAGGGGCCCCAATCAGCCCCAGCATTTT. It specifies CASSQEARGPNQPQHF.

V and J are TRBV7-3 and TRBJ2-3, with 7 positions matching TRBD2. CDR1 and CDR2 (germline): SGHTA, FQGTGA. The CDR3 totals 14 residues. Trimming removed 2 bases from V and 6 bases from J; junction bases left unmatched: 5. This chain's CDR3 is CASSLGTIGDTQYF. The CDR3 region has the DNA TGTGCCAGCAGCTTAGGGACTATTGGGGATACGCAGTATTTT.

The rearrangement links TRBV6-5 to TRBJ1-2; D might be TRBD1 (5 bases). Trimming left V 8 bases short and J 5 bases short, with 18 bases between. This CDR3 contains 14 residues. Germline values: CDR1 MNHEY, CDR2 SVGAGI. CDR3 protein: CASGKDTMGYGYTF. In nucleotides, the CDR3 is TGTGCCAGCGGAAAGGACACCATGGGGTATGGCTACACCTTC.

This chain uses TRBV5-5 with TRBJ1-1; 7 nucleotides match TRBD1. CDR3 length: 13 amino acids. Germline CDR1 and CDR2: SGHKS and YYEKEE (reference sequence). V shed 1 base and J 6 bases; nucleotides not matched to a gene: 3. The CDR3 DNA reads TGTGCCAGCAGCTTGCGCGGGACAGCTGAAGCTTTCTTT. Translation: CASSLRGTAEAFF.

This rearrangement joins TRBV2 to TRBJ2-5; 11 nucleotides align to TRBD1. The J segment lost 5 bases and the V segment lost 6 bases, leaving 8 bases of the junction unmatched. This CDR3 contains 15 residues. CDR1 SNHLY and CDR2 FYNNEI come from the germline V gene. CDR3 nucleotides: TGTGCCAGCAGCCGCGGACAGGGGGCATGGGAGACCCAGTACTTC. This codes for CASSRGQGAWETQYF.

The CDR3 DNA is TGCAGTGCTAGCACCGTTAGAGGCTACACCTTC. Translating gives CSASTVRGYTF. The chain recombines TRBV20-1 with TRBJ1-2; D uncertain. V shed 3 bases and J shed 8 bases, with 10 bases lying between them. CDR3 length: 11 amino acids. CDR1 is DFQATT, CDR2 SNEGSKA, per germline (reference sequence).

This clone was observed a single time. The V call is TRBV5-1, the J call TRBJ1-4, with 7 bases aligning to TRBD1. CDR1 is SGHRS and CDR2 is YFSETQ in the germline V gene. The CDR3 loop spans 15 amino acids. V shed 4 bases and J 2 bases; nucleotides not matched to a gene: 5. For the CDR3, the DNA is TGCGCCAGCAGCCCTACAGGGGCTACTAATGAAAAACTGTTTTTT. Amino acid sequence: CASSPTGATNEKLFF.

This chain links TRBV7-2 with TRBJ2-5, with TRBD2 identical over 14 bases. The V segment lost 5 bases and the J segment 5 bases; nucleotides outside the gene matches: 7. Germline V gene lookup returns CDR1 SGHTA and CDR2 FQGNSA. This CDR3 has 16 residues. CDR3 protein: CASSPQRLAGGETQYF. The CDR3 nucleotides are TGTGCCAGCAGCCCCCAAAGACTAGCGGGGGGGGAGACCCAGTACTTC.

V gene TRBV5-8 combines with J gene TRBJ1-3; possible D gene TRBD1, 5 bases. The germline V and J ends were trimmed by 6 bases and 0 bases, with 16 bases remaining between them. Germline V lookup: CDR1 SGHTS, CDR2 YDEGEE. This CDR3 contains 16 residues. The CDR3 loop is CASTTPGISSGNTIYF. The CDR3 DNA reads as TGTGCCAGCACGACCCCAGGGATCAGCTCTGGAAACACCATATATTTT.

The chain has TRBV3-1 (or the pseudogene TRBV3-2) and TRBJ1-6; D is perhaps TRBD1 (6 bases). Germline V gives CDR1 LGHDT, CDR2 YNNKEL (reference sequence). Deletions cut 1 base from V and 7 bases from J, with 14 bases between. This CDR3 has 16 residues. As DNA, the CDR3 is TGTGCCAGCAGCCAAGGAGGACAGATGGGCAATTCACCCCTCCACTTT. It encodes CASSQGGQMGNSPLHF.

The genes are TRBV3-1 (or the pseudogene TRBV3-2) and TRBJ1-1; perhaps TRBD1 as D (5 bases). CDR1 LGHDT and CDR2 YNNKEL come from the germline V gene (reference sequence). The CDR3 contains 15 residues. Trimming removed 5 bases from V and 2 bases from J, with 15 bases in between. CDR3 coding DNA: TGTGCCAGCAGCATCCAGGGAGGAGGTAACACTGAAGCTTTCTTT. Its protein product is CASSIQGGGNTEAFF.

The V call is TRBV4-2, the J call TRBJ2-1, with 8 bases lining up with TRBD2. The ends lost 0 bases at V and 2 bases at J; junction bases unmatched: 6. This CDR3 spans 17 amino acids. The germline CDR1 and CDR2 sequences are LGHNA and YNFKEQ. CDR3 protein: CASSQDDGGEPYNEQFF. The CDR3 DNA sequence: TGTGCCAGCAGCCAAGATGACGGGGGGGAGCCCTACAATGAGCAGTTCTTC.

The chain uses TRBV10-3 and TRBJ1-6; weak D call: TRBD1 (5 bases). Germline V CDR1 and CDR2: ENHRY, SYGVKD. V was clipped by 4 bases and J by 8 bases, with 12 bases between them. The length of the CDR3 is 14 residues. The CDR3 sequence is CAISAQGWDSPLHF. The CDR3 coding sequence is TGTGCCATCAGTGCTCAGGGTTGGGATTCACCCCTCCACTTT.